Listed below are T cell receptor beta chains from one sample, sequenced in a study of beta chain features in type 1 diabetes. Generated by immunoSEQ multiplex PCR, the TCRdb table keeps only in-frame clones and is missing some. The sample yields 150,000 to 170,000 clones, 10% to 13% seen once. Specimen: central memory CD4+ T cells from blood. All receptors come from a man aged 30 to 39 with type 1 diabetes. The CDR3 runs from the conserved cysteine through the conserved F or W. Fields, in order: CDR3 length, clone size, D gene, J gene, V gene, CDR3 DNA, CDR3 protein. D genes are given only for firm matches. Only some rows state a clone size, as once, few, many or a class for expanded clones.

length: 16
size: NA
D: TRBD1
J: TRBJ2-7
V: TRBV9
DNA: TGTGCCAGCAGCCTAGGACCGGGACAGGGAGTGTACGAGCAGTACTTC
CDR3: CASSLGPGQGVYEQYF

length: 15
size: NA
D: TRBD1
J: TRBJ1-5
V: TRBV28
DNA: TGTGCCAGCAGTACACAGGGGTTTGGCAATCAGCCCCAGCATTTT
CDR3: CASSTQGFGNQPQHF

length: 14
size: NA
D: NA
J: TRBJ1-5
V: TRBV25-1
DNA: TGTGCCAGCAGTAAAGCCTTTGGGCAATCAGCCCAGCATTTT
CDR3: CASSKAFGQSAQHF

length: 13
size: few
D: NA
J: TRBJ1-2
V: TRBV7-8
DNA: TGTGCCAGCAGCTTAGACAGTACCTATGGCTACACCTTC
CDR3: CASSLDSTYGYTF

length: 14
size: few
D: NA
J: TRBJ2-7
V: TRBV6-5
DNA: TGTGCCAGCAGTTACGCCTCGGCCGGGTACGAGCAGTACTTC
CDR3: CASSYASAGYEQYF

length: 12
size: few
D: NA
J: TRBJ2-2
V: TRBV2
DNA: TGTGCCGGAGGGAGGTTCACCGGGGAGCTGTTTTTT
CDR3: CAGGRFTGELFF

length: 15
size: few
D: NA
J: TRBJ1-2
V: TRBV4-3
DNA: TGCGCCAGCAGCCAAGGTTTTGGGGGGAACTATGGCTACACCTTC
CDR3: CASSQGFGGNYGYTF

length: 15
size: NA
D: NA
J: TRBJ2-5
V: TRBV14
DNA: TGTGCCAGCAGCCCGCGCGTCGGAGAGCAAGAGACCCAGTACTTC
CDR3: CASSPRVGEQETQYF

length: 14
size: few
D: TRBD2
J: TRBJ2-2
V: TRBV30
DNA: TGTGCCTGGAGTGTGAAGGCGGGAGAAGGGGAGCTGTTTTTT
CDR3: CAWSVKAGEGELFF

length: 13
size: few
D: NA
J: TRBJ2-7
V: TRBV2
DNA: TGTGCCAGCAGGGGGACTGAAACCTACGAGCAGTACTTC
CDR3: CASRGTETYEQYF

length: 19
size: few
D: NA
J: TRBJ1-3
V: TRBV21-1
DNA: TGTGCCAGTCTCCTGAAAGGGACAGGGGAGGAAAGTTCTGGAAACACCATATATTTT
CDR3: CASLLKGTGEESSGNTIYF

length: 16
size: NA
D: TRBD2
J: TRBJ2-5
V: TRBV9
DNA: TGTGCCAGCAGCCTCCGGGCTAGCGGGAGTGTGGAGACCCAGTACTTC
CDR3: CASSLRASGSVETQYF

length: 16
size: NA
D: TRBD2
J: TRBJ2-3
V: TRBV30
DNA: TGTGCCTGGAGTAGGGCGGTAGCGGGAGCAGCGGGTACGCAGTATTTT
CDR3: CAWSRAVAGAAGTQYF

length: 14
size: NA
D: TRBD2
J: TRBJ2-1
V: TRBV7-9
DNA: TGTGCCAGCAGCTGGACTAGCGACGAGGATGAGCAGTTCTTC
CDR3: CASSWTSDEDEQFF

length: 14
size: NA
D: TRBD1
J: TRBJ2-5
V: TRBV7-2
DNA: TGTGCCAGCAGCTACAGGGGGTGGGGTGAGACCCAGTACTTC
CDR3: CASSYRGWGETQYF

length: 14
size: NA
D: TRBD1
J: TRBJ2-1
V: TRBV5-1
DNA: TGCGCCAGCAGCCCGGGGACAGGGGGCAATGAGCAGTTCTTC
CDR3: CASSPGTGGNEQFF

length: 14
size: few
D: NA
J: TRBJ2-3
V: TRBV7-2
DNA: TGTGCCAGCAGCTTCCTGACTAGAACAGATACGCAGTATTTT
CDR3: CASSFLTRTDTQYF

length: 15
size: NA
D: TRBD2
J: TRBJ2-3
V: TRBV28
DNA: TGTGCCAGCAGAGGGACTACCTCTAGCACAGATACGCAGTATTTT
CDR3: CASRGTTSSTDTQYF

length: 16
size: few
D: TRBD2
J: TRBJ2-2
V: TRBV4-3
DNA: TGCGCCAGCAGCCCCCAACTAGCGGGCGGACGGGGGGAGCTGTTTTTT
CDR3: CASSPQLAGGRGELFF

length: 13
size: few
D: NA
J: TRBJ1-1
V: TRBV30
DNA: TGTGCCTGGACTCTAGGGGGGAACACTGAAGCTTTCTTT
CDR3: CAWTLGGNTEAFF

length: 12
size: few
D: NA
J: TRBJ1-1
V: TRBV6-5
DNA: TGTGCCAGCAGTTACTCGAAGGAGAAAGCTTTCTTT
CDR3: CASSYSKEKAFF

length: 14
size: NA
D: TRBD2
J: TRBJ2-5
V: TRBV29-1
DNA: TGCAGCGTTGCCTTTAGCGGGTTCCAAGAGACCCAGTACTTC
CDR3: CSVAFSGFQETQYF

length: 11
size: few
D: NA
J: TRBJ2-7
V: TRBV29-1
DNA: TGCAGCGTTTTTACAGGGACCGAGCAGTACTTC
CDR3: CSVFTGTEQYF

length: 14
size: few
D: NA
J: TRBJ2-5
V: TRBV7-7
DNA: TGTGCCAGCAGCTTAGGCGCCAGGCAAGAGACCCAGTACTTC
CDR3: CASSLGARQETQYF

length: 16
size: NA
D: TRBD1
J: TRBJ2-7
V: TRBV28
DNA: TGTGCCAGCAGTTCGACTCCGGGACAGGGAAGGGGCGAGCAGTACTTC
CDR3: CASSSTPGQGRGEQYF

length: 13
size: few
D: NA
J: TRBJ1-4
V: TRBV4-3
DNA: TGCGCCAGCAGCCCCCCAGGGCAGCATAAACTGTTTTTT
CDR3: CASSPPGQHKLFF

length: 17
size: few
D: TRBD1
J: TRBJ1-5
V: TRBV18
DNA: TGTGCCAGCTCACCGGGACAGGGGGCTAATAGCAATCAGCCCCAGCATTTT
CDR3: CASSPGQGANSNQPQHF

length: 15
size: NA
D: NA
J: TRBJ1-2
V: TRBV14
DNA: TGTGCCAGCAGCCAAGATTTGCGGGGCCACTATGGCTACACCTTC
CDR3: CASSQDLRGHYGYTF

length: 14
size: few
D: NA
J: TRBJ1-1
V: TRBV2
DNA: TGTGCCAGCAGTGAAGACTCGGTGAACACTGAAGCTTTCTTT
CDR3: CASSEDSVNTEAFF

length: 13
size: few
D: TRBD1
J: TRBJ1-5
V: TRBV7-2
DNA: TGTGCCAGCTCGGGACAGGGGGTCCAGCCCCAGCATTTT
CDR3: CASSGQGVQPQHF

length: 11
size: few
D: NA
J: TRBJ2-5
V: TRBV2
DNA: TGTGCCAGCAGGACAGCGGAGACCCAGTACTTC
CDR3: CASRTAETQYF

length: 14
size: few
D: NA
J: TRBJ2-2
V: TRBV7-2
DNA: TGTGCCAGCAGCTCACAGGGTTTCTCCGGGGAGCTGTTTTTT
CDR3: CASSSQGFSGELFF

length: 14
size: few
D: TRBD1
J: TRBJ2-7
V: TRBV9
DNA: TGTGCCAGCAGCGTAGAGGGCAGGGGGTACGAGCAGTACTTC
CDR3: CASSVEGRGYEQYF

length: 11
size: NA
D: TRBD1
J: TRBJ2-7
V: TRBV19
DNA: TGTGCCAGTGGACAGGGCTACGAGCAGTACTTC
CDR3: CASGQGYEQYF

length: 16
size: few
D: TRBD1
J: TRBJ2-1
V: TRBV7-8
DNA: TGTGCCAGCAGCCCCCCACCGGGACAGGGTTACAATGAGCAGTTCTTC
CDR3: CASSPPPGQGYNEQFF

length: 15
size: NA
D: TRBD1
J: TRBJ2-3
V: TRBV6-5
DNA: TGTGCCAGCAGTTATACAGGGGGGAGCACAGATACGCAGTATTTT
CDR3: CASSYTGGSTDTQYF